These 23 T cell receptor beta chains were sequenced from one sample in a study of cytomegalovirus exposure and HLA in healthy donors. Both 60 Vbeta primers and 13 Jbeta primers went into the PCR. Assay: immunoSEQ multiplex PCR; the TCRdb copy retains only in-frame clones and omits some. The data contain roughly 170,000 clones, 70% to 90% of them seen just once; the ten biggest clones take up over 2%. The sequenced sample was PBMCs. Every receptor here comes from a woman under 40 in good health and CMV-seronegative.

The rearrangement links TRBV5-5 to TRBJ2-3; tentative D call: TRBD2 (6 bases). Per the germline V gene, CDR1 is SGHKS and CDR2 is YYEKEE (reference sequence). Trimming took 3 bases from V and 2 from J, leaving 10 bases between them. This CDR3 has 14 amino acids. CDR3 bases: TGTGCCAGCAGCTCGCGGGGAGACACAGATACGCAGTATTTT. Amino acids: CASSSRGDTDTQYF.

Comment on this clone: One end of the junction fails to match germline, which may point to a read error. The V call is TRBV19, the J call TRBJ2-7; the match to TRBD2 covers 10 bases. Germline V gene sequence: CDR1 LNHDA, CDR2 SQIVND (reference sequence). CDR3 length equals 16 residues. The CDR3 coding sequence is TGTGCCAGTAGTGTAGATCTAGCGGGGGAGACCTACGAGCAGTACTTC. It translates to CASSVDLAGETYEQYF.

The CDR3 DNA sequence: TGTGCCAGCAGGGACAGGGAGAACACTGAAGCTTTCTTT. The encoded protein is CASRDRENTEAFF. The chain employs TRBV27 and TRBJ1-1; 8 bases agree with TRBD1. CDR1 and CDR2 (germline): MNHEY, SMNVEV (reference sequence). The CDR3 extends over 13 amino acids. The V and J ends lost 6 bases and 1 base, in that order; junction bases with no gene match: 1.

This clone was seen once. The chain couples TRBV18 to TRBJ2-1, with 14 bases that match TRBD2. Germline V gene sequence: CDR1 KGHSH, CDR2 LQKENI. The CDR3 spans 18 residues. Germline trimming cut 5 bases from V and 3 bases from J; bases unmatched to any gene: 9. CDR3: CASSAGLAGGLLYNEQFF. The CDR3 DNA follows: TGTGCCAGCTCAGCCGGACTAGCGGGGGGCCTTCTCTACAATGAGCAGTTCTTC. Together with reference TRBV18 and TRBJ2-1, the CDR3 gives the full variable domain: NAGVMQNPRHLVRRRGQEARLRCSPMKGHSHVYWYRQLPEEGLKFMVYLQKENIIDESGMPKERFSAEFPKEGPSILRIQQVVRGDSAAYFCASSAGLAGGLLYNEQFFGPGTRLTVL.

The chain combines TRBV10-2 with TRBJ2-3, with 10 bases lining up with TRBD2. J was trimmed by 4 bases and V by 7 bases; bases with no gene match: 5. The CDR3 has 14 residues. Germline V gene sequence: CDR1 WSHSY, CDR2 SAAADI. The DNA of the CDR3 is TGCGCCAGCACAAGCGGGGGGGCGTCAGATACGCAGTATTTT. The encoded protein is CASTSGGASDTQYF.

The chain is built from TRBV29-1 and TRBJ2-3, with TRBD2 matching 8 bases. The CDR3 length is 17 residues. Trimming at V came to 6 bases and at J to 1 base, leaving 15 bases not matched to a gene. CDR1 is SQVTM, CDR2 ANQGSEA, per germline. Written as DNA, the CDR3 is TGCAGCGTGGGGCCGGGACTAGGAATTACCCGCACAGATACGCAGTATTTT. Translation: CSVGPGLGITRTDTQYF.

The rearrangement uses TRBV11-2 and TRBJ2-7; 12 nucleotides align to TRBD1. The CDR3 covers 18 residues. Unmatched junction bases numbered 9, after V lost 0 bases and J lost 3 bases. Germline loops: CDR1 SGHAT, CDR2 FQNNGV. CDR3 nucleotide sequence: TGTGCCAGCAGCTTAGATCAAACCGGGACAGGGGGCATCTACGAGCAGTACTTC. Protein: CASSLDQTGTGGIYEQYF.

The V call is TRBV7-3, the J call TRBJ2-2; 8 nucleotides align to TRBD1. The CDR3 consists of 16 residues. V shed 3 bases, J shed 5 bases, and the junction held 8 bases outside the gene matches. Germline CDR1 is SGHTA and CDR2 is FQGTGA. CDR3 region: CASSFRQGAGTGELFF. For the CDR3, the DNA is TGTGCCAGCAGCTTTCGGCAGGGGGCGGGGACCGGGGAGCTGTTTTTT.

This sequence joins TRBV28 and TRBJ2-2, with D maybe TRBD1 (5 bases). Germline V gives CDR1 MDHEN, CDR2 SYDVKM. The CDR3 loop spans 12 amino acids. V lost 6 bases, J lost 6 bases, and 8 bases lay in between. CDR3 residues: CASSQGSGELFF. CDR3 coding DNA: TGTGCCAGCAGCCAGGGATCCGGGGAGCTGTTTTTT.

The V and J genes are TRBV5-4 and TRBJ2-3, with TRBD1 identical over 10 bases. The length of the CDR3 is 16 residues. The germline V gene has CDR1 SGHNT and CDR2 YYREEE (reference sequence). V was clipped by 4 bases and J by 0 bases; unmatched bases: 5. The CDR3 loop is CASSIPDRGSTDTQYF. In DNA, the CDR3 is TGTGCCAGCAGCATACCGGACAGGGGGAGCACAGATACGCAGTATTTT.

This chain joins TRBV6-6 and TRBJ1-6; D unclear. Trimming cost V 0 bases and J 5 bases, with 11 bases left between them. CDR1 is MNHNY and CDR2 is SVGAGI in the germline V gene (reference sequence). The CDR3 consists of 16 residues. The CDR3 DNA reads TGTGCCAGCAGTTACTCGAGGCAGAATAATAATTCACCCCTCCACTTT. Amino acids: CASSYSRQNNNSPLHF.

This chain joins TRBV10-3 and TRBJ2-3, with a tentative D call TRBD1 (6 bases). Germline-derived CDR1 and CDR2 are ENHRY and SYGVKD. V was cut by 2 bases and J by 3 bases, with 12 bases left in between. This CDR3 spans 15 amino acids. CDR3 nucleotide sequence: TGTGCCATCAGTGAGGGTAGGGGGAAGACAGATACGCAGTATTTT. It translates to CAISEGRGKTDTQYF.

This chain joins TRBV9 and TRBJ2-3; D is unresolved. Germline V gives CDR1 SGDLS, CDR2 YYNGEE. Trimming took 4 bases from V and 2 from J, leaving 14 bases between them. This CDR3 contains 15 residues. CDR3 loop: CASSPRGGITDTQYF. In DNA, the CDR3 is TGTGCCAGCAGCCCCCGAGGCGGCATCACAGATACGCAGTATTTT.

The chain carries TRBV30 and TRBJ1-4; TRBD1 matches 9 bases. The germline gives CDR1 GTSNPN, CDR2 SVGIG (reference sequence). The CDR3 runs 16 residues. The ends lost 2 bases at V and 12 bases at J; junction bases unmatched: 16. CDR3: CAWSLSPNRGPRQLFF. The CDR3 DNA sequence: TGTGCCTGGAGTTTGTCCCCCAACAGGGGGCCCCGGCAACTGTTTTTT.

A single count supports this clone. J is TRBJ2-1 and V is TRBV9; 14 positions agree with TRBD2. The CDR3 loop spans 17 amino acids. Trimming removed 2 bases from V and 8 bases from J; junction bases left unmatched: 9. The germline CDR1 and CDR2 sequences are SGDLS and YYNGEE. The CDR3 DNA reads TGTGCCAGCAGCGTGGGACTAGCGGGAGAGTGGTGGGATGAGCAGTTCTTC. Translated: CASSVGLAGEWWDEQFF.

This chain links TRBV7-2 with TRBJ2-1, with 9 nucleotides matching TRBD2. Trimming removed 2 bases from V and 5 bases from J; junction bases left unmatched: 4. Germline V lookup: CDR1 SGHTA, CDR2 FQGNSA. This CDR3 spans 15 amino acids. As DNA, the CDR3 is TGTGCCAGCAGCTTATTAGCGGGGGTCCACAATGAGCAGTTCTTC. It yields the protein CASSLLAGVHNEQFF.

This clone has only one observation. The J gene is TRBJ2-7, the V gene TRBV28; possibly TRBD1 for D (6 bases). Germline lookup yields CDR1 MDHEN and CDR2 SYDVKM. The CDR3 contains 14 residues. Trimming shortened V by 2 bases and J by 3 bases, and 11 bases separated the two germline ends. In nucleotides, the CDR3 is TGTGCCAGCAGTTTACCACAGGACAGCTACGAGCAGTACTTC. It yields the protein CASSLPQDSYEQYF. Based on the CDR3 plus reference TRBV28 and TRBJ2-7, the full variable domain is DVKVTQSSRYLVKRTGEKVFLECVQDMDHENMFWYRQDPGLGLRLIYFSYDVKMKEKGDIPEGYSVSREKKERFSLILESASTNQTSMYLCASSLPQDSYEQYFGPGTRLTVT.

This clone came up a few times. The genes are TRBV4-1 and TRBJ1-1; 8 bases are a match to TRBD1. CDR1 MGHRA and CDR2 YSYEKL come from the germline V gene. This CDR3 is 19 amino acids long. V trimming: 3 bases; J trimming: 0 bases; junction bases outside the gene matches: 15. The CDR3 is CASSQDAWTGYRMNTEAFF. CDR3 sequence (DNA): TGCGCCAGCAGCCAGGACGCCTGGACAGGGTATAGGATGAACACTGAAGCTTTCTTT.

This sequence joins TRBV7-2 and TRBJ2-1; weak D call: TRBD2 (6 bases). Deletions cut 3 bases from V and 3 bases from J, with 12 bases between. The CDR3 runs 15 residues. Per the germline V gene, CDR1 is SGHTA and CDR2 is FQGNSA. The CDR3 DNA follows: TGTGCCAGCAGCTTCGGGACTCCGGTCTACAATGAGCAGTTCTTC. Its translation is CASSFGTPVYNEQFF.

This chain connects TRBV9 to TRBJ2-5; 7 bases are a match to TRBD2. In germline, CDR1 is SGDLS, CDR2 YYNGEE. Trimming took 2 bases from V and 4 from J; bases not matched to a gene: 14. CDR3 length: 17 residues. The CDR3 nucleotides are TGTGCCAGCAGCGTCATGCCGTCGGGGGGTAAGGGAGAGACCCAGTACTTC. It codes for CASSVMPSGGKGETQYF.

The chain joins TRBV4-1 to TRBJ1-2, with 12 bases that match TRBD1. The CDR3 consists of 17 residues. V shed 0 bases and J 7 bases; nucleotides not matched to a gene: 9. Germline V lookup: CDR1 MGHRA, CDR2 YSYEKL. For the CDR3, the DNA is TGCGCCAGCAGCCAAGATCATGGGACAGGGGGCCCCCTTGGCTACACCTTC. Translation gives CASSQDHGTGGPLGYTF.

The gene calls are TRBV4-3 and TRBJ2-3; 7 bases line up with TRBD2. This CDR3 has 16 amino acids. Germline lookup yields CDR1 LGHNA and CDR2 YSLEER. With 2 bases clipped from V and 2 bases from J, the junction kept 7 bases outside the gene matches. CDR3 nucleotides: TGCGCCAGCAGCCAACCAGATAGCGGGCACACAGATACGCAGTATTTT. This translates into CASSQPDSGHTDTQYF.

The chain carries TRBV5-1 and TRBJ1-1; TRBD1 matches 7 bases. Germline V gene sequence: CDR1 SGHRS, CDR2 YFSETQ. The CDR3 has 17 residues. After removal of 4 bases from V and 4 bases from J, the junction contained 16 bases not matched to a gene. In DNA form, the CDR3 reads TGCGCCAGCAGCCCGCCCCGGGAGGGGGCTGTGGCCACTGAAGCTTTCTTT. Translation: CASSPPREGAVATEAFF. The whole variable domain, remainder taken from reference TRBV5-1 and TRBJ1-1, is KAGVTQTPRYLIKTRGQQVTLSCSPISGHRSVSWYQQTPGQGLQFLFEYFSETQRNKGNFPGRFSGRQFSNSRSEMNVSTLELGDSALYLCASSPPREGAVATEAFFGQGTRLTVV.